This T cell receptor beta chain was identified during a study of beta chain features in type 1 diabetes (dated by TCRdb to between 2018 and 2020). About the investigation overall: Patients and healthy donors did not differ in mean age, gender distribution, total cell number or subset yield. Naive and central memory subsets were obtained from all 30 or so donors, but regulatory and stem cell-like memory subsets were isolated from only 8 patients and roughly 8 healthy donors. The study compared TCRB repertoires of sorted circulating CD4+ T cell subsets between recently diagnosed type 1 diabetes patients and matched healthy donors. A total of around 110,000,000 sorted cells were examined across all samples, and RNA yield correlated strongly with the number of cells per subset.

For this clone: Its antigen specificity is not known. Base qualities are not at hand, and no much larger clone is one base apart.

Taken from the germline V gene, the CDR1 and CDR2 loops are SGHTA and FQGNSA. V is pruned by 5 bases and J by 8 bases, leaving 8 bases of the junction without a gene match. Including cysteine and phenylalanine, the CDR3 has 15 amino acids. Only the CDR3 DNA stays, 45 bases, in frame from base 1. The full study reports these points: Sequencing cDNA rather than genomic DNA could over-represent highly expressing activated cells, although activation and CD3 levels did not differ between groups. A moderate but significant shortening of TCRB CDR3 length was observed in type 1 diabetes patients in all four CD4+ subsets. Shorter templates might have been favored by PCR, but patient and control samples were amplified and corrected together, so both groups would have been affected equally by any skew. Naive, central memory and regulatory TCRB repertoires appeared more similar among patients than among healthy donors. Fewer insertions and more nucleotide deletions at VDJ recombination sites were observed in patients with type 1 diabetes, implying thymic rearrangement abnormalities. Only small numbers of individuals were included in the HLA sub-analyses, which left unresolved whether HLA type had any influence on TCRB rearrangement.

The entire amount of isolated RNA was reverse transcribed using the High Capacity cDNA Reverse Transcription Kit, so the sequenced TCRB transcripts were expressed ones. Naive, central memory and regulatory T cell samples underwent deep immunoSEQ sequencing, averaging about 3.57 million total reads per sample. Sorted cells were lysed in RLT buffer and RNA was extracted with DNase-treated RNeasy Micro or Mini kits, depending on cell number. Each cell subset was processed on its own to prevent cross-contamination, while patient and healthy donor samples were processed together. The immunoSEQ multiplex PCR was used to amplify TCRB sequences from cDNA, yielding 87-bp fragments that span the CDR3 region. The amplicons were sequenced using the Illumina HiSeq platform. From the authors' description of their analysis: Synthetic template baselines were used to correct PCR bias computationally, reads within Hamming distance 2 were collapsed together, and singletons that could not be merged were discarded. By aligning reads against IMGT, V, D and J genes, CDR3 length, and insertions or deletions at six rearrangement sites were assigned. Within each subset, clonotype counts were normalized to sorted cell number, and only after that were true diversity and Gini coefficients computed with the tcR R package. The overlap coefficient, calculated on TCRB nucleotide sequences, was used to quantify repertoire sharing. The table was pulled from immuneACCESS by TCRdb, which kept in-frame rearrangements only. Such tables lose some clones; where checked, under half of the loss comes from unresolved V genes, and the rest has no known cause. V, J and clone size derive from that table, while D and trimming were established from the DNA sequence. This sample has around 340,000 clones in its table, and approximately 10% of those were observed once. The top ten clones comprise over 0.95% of the sample.

Each donor gave one peripheral blood draw, averaging roughly 120 mL, which was collected into heparinised tubes. A BD FACSAria II and a panel including CD45RO, CCR7, CD25, CD127, CD95 and CD27 were used to sort naive, central memory, regulatory and stem cell-like memory CD4+ T cells. A purity above 95% was achieved for all sorted populations. PBMCs were separated immediately by Lymphoprep density gradient centrifugation and were stained directly, without being cultured. So that batch effects would be minimized, each experiment stained and sorted samples in pairs, pairing one healthy donor with one patient.

The clonotype comes from a man aged 25 to 45 with type 1 diabetes. The rearranged segments are TRBV7-2 and TRBJ2-1; 11 nucleotides in the junction match TRBD2. The material sequenced was central memory CD4+ T cells from blood. The CDR3 in this case is CASSHSGGAVYEQFF. The DNA sequence is TGTGCCAGCAGCCATAGCGGGGGGGCGGTATATGAGCAGTTCTTC.